The next 5 T cell receptor beta chains were all read from a single sample in a study of multiple sclerosis patients with progressive multifocal leukoencephalopathy. Time point here: time of PML onset. Sequencing was performed with immunoSEQ multiplex PCR; in TCRdb, only in-frame clones are kept and a portion is missing. The sample carries roughly 32,000 clones, roughly 87% recorded once. Sequences were derived from PBMCs, sampled from a patient treated with natalizumab. These receptors were taken from a human donor with progressive multifocal leukoencephalopathy.

The chain recombines TRBV9 with TRBJ2-2; D gene ambiguous. V was shortened by 7 bases and J by 5 bases, with 15 bases between the two germline ends. This CDR3 has 14 residues. The germline gives CDR1 SGDLS, CDR2 YYNGEE. CDR3 loop: CASSSSTATGELFF. The CDR3 DNA follows: TGTGCCAGCTCCTCATCGACGGCTACCGGGGAGCTGTTTTTT.

J is TRBJ1-2 and V is TRBV5-1; D not resolved. V dropped 2 bases and J dropped 0 bases, with 14 bases sitting between them. Germline assignment: CDR1 SGHRS and CDR2 YFSETQ. The CDR3 contains 16 residues. Here the CDR3 DNA reads TGCGCCAGCAGCTTTGATGTTGGTTTAACTAACTATGGCTACACCTTC. The encoded protein is CASSFDVGLTNYGYTF.

The chain carries TRBV5-1 and TRBJ1-5; D uncertain. Germline CDR1 and CDR2: SGHRS and YFSETQ. This CDR3 has 15 amino acids. Trimming removed 0 bases at V and 9 bases at J, with 16 bases between. CDR3 bases: TGCGCCAGCAGCTTGGCCGGCGAGCCCAGTGGGCCCCAGCATTTT. Encoded protein: CASSLAGEPSGPQHF.

The chain uses TRBV5-6 and TRBJ2-1, with TRBD2 matching 8 bases. Germline CDR1 is SGHDT and CDR2 is YYEEEE. V trimming: 1 base; J trimming: 3 bases; junction bases outside the gene matches: 3. CDR3 size: 15 residues. CDR3 sequence: CASSLRLANYNEQFF. The CDR3 nucleotides are TGTGCCAGCAGCTTGAGACTAGCGAACTACAATGAGCAGTTCTTC.

This chain joins TRBV30 and TRBJ2-3; TRBD2 might be the D (5 bases). The CDR3 totals 16 residues. V was clipped by 4 bases and J by 0 bases, with 17 bases between them. Germline V CDR1 and CDR2: GTSNPN, SVGIG (reference sequence). The CDR3 coding sequence is TGTGCCTGGATTGGAAGCGGAATCGGTAGCACAGATACGCAGTATTTT. Protein product: CAWIGSGIGSTDTQYF.